This T cell receptor (beta chain) derives from a study of blood T cell repertoires in COVID-19. Background on the study: Italy, Spain and the United States were the sources of the convalescent and acute COVID-19 samples. T cells, B-cell-depleted T cells, or PBMCs supplied cDNA or gDNA.

Authors' analysis steps: Reference gene primer amplification gave nucleated cell count estimates. Generated by immunoSEQ multiplex PCR, the TCRdb table keeps only in-frame clones and is missing some. That table gives V, J and clone size, and the DNA gave D and trimming. This table has about 240,000 clones, 82% appearing once. Germline CDR1 and CDR2: SGHAT and FQNNGV. After removal of 3 bases from V and 2 bases from J, the junction contained 8 bases not matched to a gene. The CDR3 is 16 amino acids. This receptor was identified in a woman aged 55-69 years with active or convalescent COVID-19. V and J are TRBV11-2 and TRBJ2-7; 9 bases align to TRBD2. The specimen was peripheral blood. As DNA, the CDR3 is TGTGCCAGCAGCTTTGGCGGGGGGGACAGAACCTACGAGCAGTACTTC. Its protein is CASSFGGGDRTYEQYF.